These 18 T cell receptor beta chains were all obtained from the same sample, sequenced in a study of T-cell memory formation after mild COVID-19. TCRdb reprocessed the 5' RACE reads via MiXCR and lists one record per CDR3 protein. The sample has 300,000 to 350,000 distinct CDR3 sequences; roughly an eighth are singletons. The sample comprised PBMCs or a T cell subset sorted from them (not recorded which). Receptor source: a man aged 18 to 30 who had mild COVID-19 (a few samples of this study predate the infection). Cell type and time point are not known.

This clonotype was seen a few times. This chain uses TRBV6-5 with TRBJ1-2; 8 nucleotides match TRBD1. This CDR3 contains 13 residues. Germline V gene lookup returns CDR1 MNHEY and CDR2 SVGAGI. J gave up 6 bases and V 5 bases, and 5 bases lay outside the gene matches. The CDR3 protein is CASSPRGHDGYTF. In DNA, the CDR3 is TGTGCCAGCAGTCCCAGGGGGCATGATGGCTACACCTTC.

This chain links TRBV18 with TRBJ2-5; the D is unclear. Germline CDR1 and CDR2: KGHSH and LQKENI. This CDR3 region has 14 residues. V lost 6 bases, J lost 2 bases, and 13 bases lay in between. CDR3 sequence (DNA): TGTGCCAGCTCTGCTTACGGGCAGCAAGAGACCCAGTACTTC. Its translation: CASSAYGQQETQYF. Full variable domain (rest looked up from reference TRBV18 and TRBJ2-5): NAGVMQNPRHLVRRRGQEARLRCSPMKGHSHVYWYRQLPEEGLKFMVYLQKENIIDESGMPKERFSAEFPKEGPSILRIQQVVRGDSAAYFCASSAYGQQETQYFGPGTRLLVL.

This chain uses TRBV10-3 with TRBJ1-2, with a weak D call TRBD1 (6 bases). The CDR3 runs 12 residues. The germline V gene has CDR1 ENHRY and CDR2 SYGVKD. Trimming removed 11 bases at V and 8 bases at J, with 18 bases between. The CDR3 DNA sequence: TGTGCCTCACGCCAGGGGTCTTTCGGCTACACCTTC. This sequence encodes CASRQGSFGYTF.

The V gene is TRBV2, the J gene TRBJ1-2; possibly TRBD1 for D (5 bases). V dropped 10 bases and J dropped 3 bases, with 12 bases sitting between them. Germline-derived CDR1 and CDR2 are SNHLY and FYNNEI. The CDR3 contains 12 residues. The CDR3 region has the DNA TGTGCCAAAGGGACGGAGTACTATGGCTACACCTTC. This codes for CAKGTEYYGYTF.

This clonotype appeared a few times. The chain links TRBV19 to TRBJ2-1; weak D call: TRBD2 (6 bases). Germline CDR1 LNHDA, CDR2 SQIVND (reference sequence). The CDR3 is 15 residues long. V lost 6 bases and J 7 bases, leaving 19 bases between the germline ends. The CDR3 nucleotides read TGTGCCAGTAGCCTCCAGGAGGGATCGTTGAATGAGCAGTTCTTC. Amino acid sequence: CASSLQEGSLNEQFF.

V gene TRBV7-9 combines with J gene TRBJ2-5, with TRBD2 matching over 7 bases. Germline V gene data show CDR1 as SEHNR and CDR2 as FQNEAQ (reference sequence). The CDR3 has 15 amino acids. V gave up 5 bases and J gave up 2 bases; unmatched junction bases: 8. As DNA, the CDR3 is TGTGCCAGCAGCCCAGTGGGGACTACTCAAGAGACCCAGTACTTC. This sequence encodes CASSPVGTTQETQYF.

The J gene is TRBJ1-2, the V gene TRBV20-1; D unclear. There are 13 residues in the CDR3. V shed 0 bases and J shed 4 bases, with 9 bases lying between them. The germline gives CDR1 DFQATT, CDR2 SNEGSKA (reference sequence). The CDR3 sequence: CSARDASFYGYTF. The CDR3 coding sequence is TGCAGTGCTAGAGACGCCAGTTTCTATGGCTACACCTTC.

CDR3: CSARDRGGKSGELFF. The CDR3, as DNA: TGCAGTGCGCGGGACAGGGGAGGGAAATCCGGGGAGCTGTTTTTT. The rearrangement uses TRBV20-1 and TRBJ2-2; TRBD1 matches 10 bases. The length of the CDR3 is 15 residues. V shed 6 bases and J 6 bases; nucleotides not matched to a gene: 10. Per the germline V gene, CDR1 is DFQATT and CDR2 is SNEGSKA (reference sequence).

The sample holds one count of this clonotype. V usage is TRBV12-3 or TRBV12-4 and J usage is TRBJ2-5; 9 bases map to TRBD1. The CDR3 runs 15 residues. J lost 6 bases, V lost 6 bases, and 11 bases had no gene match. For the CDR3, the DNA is TGTGCCAGCAGCCGACAGGGGGAGTTATGGAAGACCCAGTACTTC. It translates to CASSRQGELWKTQYF.

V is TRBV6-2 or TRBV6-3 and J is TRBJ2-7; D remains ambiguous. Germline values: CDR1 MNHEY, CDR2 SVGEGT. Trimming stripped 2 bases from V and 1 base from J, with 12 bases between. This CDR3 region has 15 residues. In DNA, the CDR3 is TGTGCCAGCAGTTACCAGTACGACAATTCCTACGAGCAGTACGTC. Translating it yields CASSYQYDNSYEQYV.

The CDR3 spells CASSRNPGRGETQYF. In DNA form, the CDR3 reads TGTGCCAGCAGCCGAAACCCGGGACGGGGAGAGACCCAGTACTTC. The gene calls are TRBV14 and TRBJ2-5; D might be TRBD1 or TRBD2, each matching 5 bases. Germline-derived CDR1 and CDR2 are SGHDN and FVKESK. Trimming left V 4 bases short and J 4 bases short, with 16 bases between. The CDR3 is 15 amino acids.

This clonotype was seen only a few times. In DNA, the CDR3 is TGCAGCGTGGGACAGGGAACTGGGGCCAACGTCCTGACTTTC. Amino acid sequence: CSVGQGTGANVLTF. The chain uses TRBV29-1 and TRBJ2-6, with 9 bases lining up with TRBD1. After removal of 6 bases from V and 2 bases from J, the junction contained 2 bases not matched to a gene. Germline CDR1 is SQVTM and CDR2 is ANQGSEA. This CDR3 has 14 residues.

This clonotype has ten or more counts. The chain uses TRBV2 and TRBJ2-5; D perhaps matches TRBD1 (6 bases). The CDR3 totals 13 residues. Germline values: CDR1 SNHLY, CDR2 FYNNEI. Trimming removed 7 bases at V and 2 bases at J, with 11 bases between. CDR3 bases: TGTGCCAGCAACCGACAGGAACAAGAGACCCAGTACTTC. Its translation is CASNRQEQETQYF.

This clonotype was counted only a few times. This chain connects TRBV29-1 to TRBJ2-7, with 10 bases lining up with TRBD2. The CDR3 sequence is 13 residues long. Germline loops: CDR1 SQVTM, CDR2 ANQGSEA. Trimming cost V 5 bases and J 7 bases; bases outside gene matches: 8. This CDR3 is CSVLLAGVGEQYV. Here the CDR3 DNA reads TGCAGCGTTCTTCTAGCGGGGGTTGGGGAGCAGTACGTC.

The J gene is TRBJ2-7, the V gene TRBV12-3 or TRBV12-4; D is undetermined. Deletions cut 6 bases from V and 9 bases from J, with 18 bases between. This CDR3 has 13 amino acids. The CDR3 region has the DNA TGTGCCAGCAGCTCAACCCCCGGAGTCGGGCAGTACTTC. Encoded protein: CASSSTPGVGQYF.

CDR3 protein: CASSFGRENEKLFF. CDR3 sequence (DNA): TGTGCCAGCAGCTTCGGCAGGGAAAATGAAAAACTGTTTTTT. The genes are TRBV13 and TRBJ1-4; D possibly corresponds to TRBD1 (5 bases). The germline V gene encodes CDR1 PRHDT and CDR2 FYEKMQ (reference sequence). Trimming cost V 3 bases and J 5 bases, with 10 bases left between them. The CDR3 is 14 amino acids.

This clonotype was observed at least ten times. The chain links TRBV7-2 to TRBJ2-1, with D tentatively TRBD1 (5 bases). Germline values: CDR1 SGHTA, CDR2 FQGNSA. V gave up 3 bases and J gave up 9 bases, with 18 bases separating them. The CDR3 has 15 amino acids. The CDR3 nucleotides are TGTGCCAGCAGCTTTCAACCGGACATCTATAGTGAGCAGTTCTTC. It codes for CASSFQPDIYSEQFF. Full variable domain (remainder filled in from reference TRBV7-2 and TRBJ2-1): GAGVSQSPSNKVTEKGKDVELRCDPISGHTALYWYRQSLGQGLEFLIYFQGNSAPDKSGLPSDRFSAERTGGSVSTLTIQRTQQEDSAVYLCASSFQPDIYSEQFFGPGTRLTVL.

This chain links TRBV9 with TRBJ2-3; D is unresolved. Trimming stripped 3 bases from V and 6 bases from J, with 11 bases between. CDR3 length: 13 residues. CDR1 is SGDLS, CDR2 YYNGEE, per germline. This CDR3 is CASSGNFGDTQYF. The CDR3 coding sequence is TGTGCCAGCAGCGGAAATTTTGGGGATACGCAGTATTTT.